These 27 T cell receptor beta chains came from one sample sequenced in a study of T-cell reconstitution after alpha-beta-depleted transplantation in children. Unique molecular identifiers were incorporated into the prepared TCRbeta library. Via MiXCR, TCRdb re-called the PCR reads, giving one row per CDR3 protein. The table includes about 540,000 distinct CDR3 sequences, around 20% detected once. The source material was PBMCs from the stem cell graft donor, sampled from the stem cell graft. The receptors originated from a human donor who donated a stem cell graft to a child with acute lymphoblastic leukemia.

This clonotype occurred a few times. The rearrangement links TRBV5-1 to TRBJ2-2; D perhaps matches TRBD1 (6 bases). CDR3 length: 17 amino acids. V lost 3 bases to trimming and J lost 4 bases, with 19 bases between them. Germline-derived CDR1 and CDR2 are SGHRS and YFSETQ. The CDR3, as DNA: TGCGCCAGCAGCTGGCTCCCTACAGGGCCCGTCACCGGGGAGCTGTTTTTT. Protein sequence: CASSWLPTGPVTGELFF.

The chain has TRBV2 and TRBJ1-2; D not resolved. The CDR3 loop spans 13 amino acids. V was trimmed by 10 bases and J by 1 base, leaving 13 bases between them. Germline loops: CDR1 SNHLY, CDR2 FYNNEI. CDR3 loop: CANTPGDNYGYTF. CDR3 sequence (DNA): TGTGCCAACACGCCCGGGGATAACTATGGCTACACCTTC.

This clonotype was counted only a few times. V usage is TRBV7-3 and J usage is TRBJ2-1, with D possibly matching TRBD1 (6 bases). Germline V gene data show CDR1 as SGHTA and CDR2 as FQGTGA. The CDR3 totals 14 residues. V dropped 5 bases and J dropped 6 bases, with 14 bases sitting between them. In DNA, the CDR3 is TGTGCCAGCAGCCGCCTAGGGGGTTTCAATGAGCAGTTCTTC. Encoded protein: CASSRLGGFNEQFF.

This clonotype has more than one count but fewer than ten. The chain employs TRBV7-9 and TRBJ2-1; 7 bases are shared with TRBD1. The CDR3 consists of 16 residues. V gave up 2 bases and J gave up 2 bases; unmatched junction bases: 6. Germline V lookup: CDR1 SEHNR, CDR2 FQNEAQ (reference sequence). The CDR3 sequence is CASSLIQGGTYNEQFF. The CDR3 bases are TGTGCCAGCAGCTTAATTCAAGGGGGCACCTACAATGAGCAGTTCTTC.

Only a few counts were recorded for this clonotype. The CDR3 nucleotides are TGTGCCAGCAGCTTCCGACTAGCGGGGTTTCGGGATACGCAGTATTTT. It encodes CASSFRLAGFRDTQYF. The rearrangement uses TRBV7-6 and TRBJ2-3, with 11 nucleotides matching TRBD2. Germline lookup yields CDR1 SGHVS and CDR2 FNYEAQ. The CDR3 has 16 residues. V shed 3 bases and J 6 bases; nucleotides not matched to a gene: 8.

This clonotype was picked up a small number of times. The rearrangement uses TRBV7-6 and TRBJ2-1; D remains ambiguous. The V end lost 5 bases, the J end lost 0 bases, and 11 bases lay between the germline ends. Germline CDR1 is SGHVS and CDR2 is FNYEAQ. The CDR3 loop spans 15 amino acids. DNA for the CDR3: TGTGCCAGCAGCCCCGCGGTGACCTCCTACAATGAGCAGTTCTTC. It encodes CASSPAVTSYNEQFF.

The rearrangement links TRBV12-3 or TRBV12-4 to TRBJ1-5, with D maybe TRBD1 (5 bases). The length of the CDR3 is 14 residues. With 7 bases removed from V and 7 bases from J, the gap between germline ends came to 17 bases. CDR3 region: CASTYRRGRQPQHF. The CDR3, as DNA: TGTGCCAGCACCTACAGGCGGGGGAGGCAGCCCCAGCATTTT.

This clonotype turned up a few times. V is TRBV27 and J is TRBJ2-1, with 9 positions matching TRBD1. The CDR3 is made up of 15 amino acids. Germline CDR1 is MNHEY and CDR2 is SMNVEV (reference sequence). After removal of 5 bases from V and 3 bases from J, the junction contained 5 bases not matched to a gene. For the CDR3, the DNA is TGTGCCAGCAGTATCGGGACAGGGTTCTACAATGAGCAGTTCTTC. This translates into CASSIGTGFYNEQFF.

A few counts support this clonotype. The rearrangement joins TRBV10-1 to TRBJ1-4, with D unresolved. The CDR3 length is 14 residues. V lost 3 bases and J lost 0, with 5 bases in between. The germline V gene has CDR1 WNHNN and CDR2 SYGVQD (reference sequence). In DNA form, the CDR3 reads TGCGCCAGCAGTGACACAACAACTAATGAAAAACTGTTTTTT. It translates to CASSDTTTNEKLFF.

V usage is TRBV20-1 and J usage is TRBJ2-1; 10 nucleotides line up with TRBD2. Per the germline V gene, CDR1 is DFQATT and CDR2 is SNEGSKA (reference sequence). The CDR3 sequence is 15 residues long. V trimming: 5 bases; J trimming: 2 bases; junction bases outside the gene matches: 6. The CDR3 is CSAPSGSRTYNEQFF. The CDR3 coding sequence is TGCAGTGCTCCTAGCGGGAGTAGGACCTACAATGAGCAGTTCTTC.

This clonotype was found a few times. The CDR3 spells CASTIAGEQFF. CDR3 in DNA: TGCGCCAGCACCATAGCGGGAGAGCAGTTCTTC. V gene TRBV5-1 combines with J gene TRBJ2-1; 8 bases match TRBD2. V shed 6 bases, J shed 10 bases, and the junction held 3 bases outside the gene matches. The CDR3 sequence is 11 residues long. CDR1 is SGHRS and CDR2 is YFSETQ in the germline V gene.

At least ten counts were recorded for this clonotype. V and J are TRBV5-1 and TRBJ1-1, with 9 bases aligning to TRBD1. This CDR3 has 16 residues. Germline assignment: CDR1 SGHRS and CDR2 YFSETQ. The V gene end was trimmed by 5 bases and the J gene end by 5 bases; junction bases not matched to a gene: 13. Here the CDR3 reads CASRMPLGTGPTEAFF. The CDR3 bases are TGCGCCAGCAGGATGCCATTGGGGACAGGGCCGACTGAAGCTTTCTTT.

The chain is built from TRBV20-1 and TRBJ1-1, with D possibly being TRBD1 (6 bases). Trimming pared 6 bases from V and 4 bases from J, leaving 15 bases between. The CDR3 is made up of 13 amino acids. Per the germline V gene, CDR1 is DFQATT and CDR2 is SNEGSKA (reference sequence). CDR3 loop: CSAVRGGGTEAFF. In DNA form, the CDR3 reads TGCAGTGCGGTTCGTGGGGGCGGCACTGAAGCTTTCTTT.

This CDR3 reads CASSLRSSDEQFF. The CDR3 region has the DNA TGTGCCAGCAGCTTAAGGTCTAGCGACGAGCAGTTCTTC. The chain joins TRBV7-2 to TRBJ2-1; TRBD2 might be the D (6 bases). Trimming stripped 2 bases from V and 10 bases from J, with 12 bases between. CDR1 SGHTA and CDR2 FQGNSA come from the germline V gene. This CDR3 spans 13 amino acids.

This chain joins TRBV20-1 and TRBJ2-3; 9 bases align to TRBD1. V lost 0 bases and J lost 7; bases outside the gene matches: 11. The germline V gene encodes CDR1 DFQATT and CDR2 SNEGSKA (reference sequence). The length of the CDR3 is 16 residues. The CDR3 coding sequence is TGCAGTGCTAGAGATCCGGGACAGGGAAAGTCAAATACGCAGTATTTT. This sequence encodes CSARDPGQGKSNTQYF.

Only a few counts were recorded for this clonotype. The chain combines TRBV6-5 with TRBJ2-2, with D tentatively TRBD2 (5 bases). Germline CDR1 reads MNHEY; CDR2 reads SVGAGI. Trimming stripped 2 bases from V and 1 base from J, with 8 bases between. CDR3 length equals 15 residues. The CDR3 DNA sequence: TGTGCCAGCAGTTACGTCCGGGAGAACACCGGGGAGCTGTTTTTT. Translated, it gives CASSYVRENTGELFF.

The J gene is TRBJ1-1, the V gene TRBV4-1, with TRBD1 identical over 8 bases. Germline trimming cut 2 bases from V and 1 base from J; bases unmatched to any gene: 6. This CDR3 contains 16 residues. Per germline, CDR1 MGHRA and CDR2 YSYEKL. The CDR3 loop reads CASSQPRQGRNTEAFF. The CDR3 DNA reads TGCGCCAGCAGCCAACCGAGACAGGGGAGGAACACTGAAGCTTTCTTT.

Ten or more counts support this clonotype. The chain links TRBV7-3 to TRBJ2-1, with 14 bases lining up with TRBD2. The CDR3 is made up of 17 amino acids. From germline, CDR1 is SGHTA and CDR2 FQGTGA. Trimming cost V 1 base and J 10 bases; bases outside gene matches: 9. This CDR3 reads CASSLRGTSGSDREQFF. In DNA, the CDR3 is TGTGCCAGCAGCTTAAGAGGGACTAGCGGGAGTGATAGAGAGCAGTTCTTC.

This clonotype has just a few counts. The V call is TRBV5-1, the J call TRBJ2-1, with 12 bases fitting TRBD2. The CDR3 totals 15 residues. From germline, CDR1 is SGHRS and CDR2 YFSETQ. Trimming cost V 3 bases and J 6 bases; bases outside gene matches: 4. CDR3 DNA sequence: TGCGCCAGCAGCTGGACTAGCGGGATTCGCAATGAGCAGTTCTTC. Protein sequence: CASSWTSGIRNEQFF. Full variable domain (remainder filled in from reference TRBV5-1 and TRBJ2-1): KAGVTQTPRYLIKTRGQQVTLSCSPISGHRSVSWYQQTPGQGLQFLFEYFSETQRNKGNFPGRFSGRQFSNSRSEMNVSTLELGDSALYLCASSWTSGIRNEQFFGPGTRLTVL.

Regarding this clonotype: At one boundary the junction diverges from the germline segment, which might be a read error. The chain links TRBV4-1 to TRBJ2-5; the D is unclear. CDR1 is MGHRA, CDR2 YSYEKL, per germline. The CDR3 sequence is 13 residues long. CDR3 region: CASSRWLQETHYF. The DNA of the CDR3 is TGCGCCAGCAGCCGATGGCTTCAAGAGACCCATTACTTC.

This chain uses TRBV29-1 with TRBJ1-1; maybe TRBD1 (6 bases). The germline V gene encodes CDR1 SQVTM and CDR2 ANQGSEA. This CDR3 comprises 13 residues. V dropped 2 bases and J dropped 4 bases, with 11 bases sitting between them. The CDR3 is CSVEKGGPTEAFF. The CDR3 DNA follows: TGCAGCGTTGAAAAGGGGGGGCCCACTGAAGCTTTCTTT.

This clonotype came up a few times. J is TRBJ2-7 and V is TRBV5-5; 7 bases line up with TRBD1. There are 18 residues in the CDR3. Losses at the gene ends were 2 bases for V and 0 bases for J; bases not matched to a gene: 14. The germline CDR1 and CDR2 sequences are SGHKS and YYEKEE (reference sequence). The CDR3 region is CASSFGTGVIPNSYEQYF. DNA for the CDR3: TGTGCCAGCAGCTTCGGTACAGGGGTAATCCCAAACTCCTACGAGCAGTACTTC.

The chain links TRBV13 to TRBJ1-2, with TRBD1 matching 7 bases. The CDR3 is 18 residues long. After removal of 1 base from V and 0 bases from J, the junction contained 11 bases not matched to a gene. Germline CDR1 and CDR2: PRHDT and FYEKMQ (reference sequence). CDR3 nucleotide sequence: TGTGCCAGCAGCTTAGACCTGGACAGGTGGAGAGCTAACTATGGCTACACCTTC. Amino acids: CASSLDLDRWRANYGYTF. Combining the CDR3 with reference TRBV13 and TRBJ1-2 gives the whole variable domain AAGVIQSPRHLIKEKRETATLKCYPIPRHDTVYWYQQGPGQDPQFLISFYEKMQSDKGSIPDRFSAQQFSDYHSELNMSSLELGDSALYFCASSLDLDRWRANYGYTFGSGTRLTVV.

This clonotype was picked up a small number of times. The V call is TRBV6-5, the J call TRBJ2-5; D perhaps matches TRBD2 (6 bases). CDR1 and CDR2 from the germline V gene are MNHEY and SVGAGI. The CDR3 runs 15 residues. V was clipped by 2 bases and J by 1 base, with 11 bases between them. CDR3 sequence (DNA): TGTGCCAGCAGTTACGGAGGACTAATCCAAGAGACCCAGTACTTC. Translated, it gives CASSYGGLIQETQYF.

The chain combines TRBV20-1 with TRBJ2-3; 13 nucleotides align to TRBD2. Germline V gene data show CDR1 as DFQATT and CDR2 as SNEGSKA (reference sequence). The CDR3 totals 14 residues. With 6 bases clipped from V and 11 bases from J, the junction kept 11 bases outside the gene matches. CDR3 coding DNA: TGCAGTGCAGGAAGGACTAGCGGGAGCGATGAGCAGTATTTT. The encoded protein is CSAGRTSGSDEQYF.

In its sample, this clonotype was seen a few times. V gene TRBV6-5 combines with J gene TRBJ2-2, with no clear D. The CDR3 contains 15 residues. The germline CDR1 and CDR2 sequences are MNHEY and SVGAGI. V gave up 5 bases and J gave up 0 bases, with 10 bases separating them. CDR3 protein: CASSLEAANTGELFF. The CDR3 nucleotides read TGTGCCAGCAGTCTCGAGGCCGCGAACACCGGGGAGCTGTTTTTT.

The gene calls are TRBV29-1 and TRBJ2-2, with D unresolved. The V gene's germline CDR1 is SQVTM and CDR2 ANQGSEA. CDR3 length: 13 amino acids. V lost 1 base to trimming and J lost 3 bases, with 6 bases between them. CDR3: CSVEGSYTGELFF. The CDR3 region has the DNA TGCAGCGTTGAAGGGAGCTACACCGGGGAGCTGTTTTTT.